Only a few counts were recorded for the clone carrying this T cell receptor (beta chain). MiXCR was run by TCRdb on the RT-PCR reads, yielding one entry per CDR3 protein. The sample has around 700,000 distinct CDR3 sequences; about 14% are singletons. The V and J ends lost 8 bases and 2 bases, in that order; junction bases with no gene match: 6. CDR1 MNHEY and CDR2 SVGEGT come from the germline V gene. The length of the CDR3 is 16 residues. Specimen: memory CD4+ T cells from blood. The sequence derives from a female donor in good health, serving as a healthy control. This chain uses TRBV6-2 or TRBV6-3 with TRBJ2-3, with 14 nucleotides matching TRBD2. The CDR3 protein is CASGLGLAGATDTQYF. The CDR3 bases are TGTGCCAGCGGCTTGGGACTAGCGGGGGCCACAGATACGCAGTATTTT.